This T cell receptor (beta chain) was sequenced during a study of cytotoxic CD8 clonotypes in ibrutinib-treated CLL. Study-wide context: IGHV unmutated 17 to 18; relapsed/refractory 11; treatment-naive about 14. Results showed about 24 partial and 2 complete responses; following median about 68 months, approximately 15 remained remitted, roughly 12 advanced.

In regard to this clone: What it recognizes is unknown.

TCRdb's copy holds only in-frame clones and misses some; the assay was immunoSEQ multiplex PCR. The sample records about 85,000 clones, 70% to 80% being singletons. CDR1 is SQVTM and CDR2 is ANQGSEA in the germline V gene. The CDR3 loop spans 13 amino acids. With 7 bases removed from V and 0 bases from J, the gap between germline ends came to 7 bases. Regarding the study as a whole: At baseline, clonality was higher than in age-matched healthy donors and correlated with CD8+ counts.

The sequence was collected from a human donor with chronic lymphocytic leukemia. The rearrangement links TRBV29-1 to TRBJ1-6; D is undetermined. The specimen was PBMCs, collected after 12 months of ibrutinib treatment. The CDR3 sequence is CSARSSYNSPLHF. In DNA, the CDR3 is TGCAGCGCCAGGAGCTCCTATAATTCACCCCTCCACTTT. The whole variable domain, filled in from reference TRBV29-1 and TRBJ1-6, reads SAVISQKPSRDICQRGTSLTIQCQVDSQVTMMFWYRQQPGQSLTLIATANQGSEATYESGFVIDKFPISRPNLTFSTLTVSNMSPEDSSIYLCSARSSYNSPLHFGNGTRLTVT.